This T cell receptor beta chain emerged from a study of T cell repertoires in cytomegalovirus infection. Overall study context: Carrying CMV and the relevant HLA type showed in public TCR beta signatures.

TCRdb fed the reads into MiXCR, producing one record per CDR3 protein. The table shows 130,000 or so distinct CDR3 sequences, with roughly 6% occurring only once. V was shortened by 4 bases and J by 10 bases, with 15 bases between the two germline ends. This CDR3 has 13 residues. The germline V gene encodes CDR1 SGHRS and CDR2 YFSETQ. The chain recombines TRBV5-1 with TRBJ1-5; D is unclear. The receptor was derived from a human donor in good health (CMV status not recorded). Some clones in this sample may be carry-over from other donors' samples. What was sequenced was PBMCs. The CDR3 DNA is TGCGCCAGCAGCCCCGGACCGCTTCAACCCCAGCATTTT. Translation: CASSPGPLQPQHF.